Listed below are T cell receptor beta chains from one sample, sequenced in a study of blood T cell repertoires in COVID-19. The data were produced by immunoSEQ multiplex PCR, yet TCRdb's version contains in-frame clones alone and is incomplete. This sample has 150,000 or so clones, with about nine tenths found just once. Sequences were obtained from peripheral blood. Receptors were obtained from a human donor in a cohort sampled during active COVID-19. CDR3s include the opening cysteine and the closing phenylalanine or tryptophan. D genes are given only for firm matches. Size tells how often a clone was seen (once, few, many) or the class of an expanded clone, and some rows leave it out.

J gene: TRBJ2-5
V gene: TRBV30
clone size: -
D gene: TRBD1
CDR3 DNA: TGTGCCTGGAGTTTAGACAGGGGGCGAGAGACCCAGTACTTC
CDR3 protein: CAWSLDRGRETQYF

J gene: TRBJ1-5
V gene: TRBV7-2
clone size: -
D gene: TRBD1
CDR3 DNA: TGTGCCAGCAGCTTCGGACAGGGCATTCAGCCCCAGCATTTT
CDR3 protein: CASSFGQGIQPQHF

J gene: TRBJ2-1
V gene: TRBV7-3
clone size: -
D gene: TRBD1
CDR3 DNA: TGTGCCAGCAGTATTTACGGGACAGGGATGCAGAATGAGCAGTTCTTC
CDR3 protein: CASSIYGTGMQNEQFF

J gene: TRBJ2-3
V gene: TRBV9
clone size: -
D gene: TRBD1
CDR3 DNA: TGTGCCAGCAGCCAAGGGACAGGGGGAAATACGCAGTATTTT
CDR3 protein: CASSQGTGGNTQYF

J gene: TRBJ1-1
V gene: TRBV28
clone size: -
D gene: -
CDR3 DNA: TGTGCCAGCTCCCGCGTCCGGGGGGGCACTGAAGCTTTCTTT
CDR3 protein: CASSRVRGGTEAFF

J gene: TRBJ2-7
V gene: TRBV4-1
clone size: -
D gene: -
CDR3 DNA: TGCGCCAGCAGCCTTCGACACGAAGTATACGAGCAGTACTTC
CDR3 protein: CASSLRHEVYEQYF

J gene: TRBJ1-2
V gene: TRBV7-9
clone size: once
D gene: TRBD1
CDR3 DNA: TGTGCCAGCAGCTCCCCGACAGGGGCTAACCGGGGCTATGGCTACACCTTC
CDR3 protein: CASSSPTGANRGYGYTF

J gene: TRBJ2-5
V gene: TRBV5-1
clone size: -
D gene: TRBD2
CDR3 DNA: TGCGCCAGCAGCTTGAAAACTAGCGGGGGCCATGGGGAGACCCAGTACTTC
CDR3 protein: CASSLKTSGGHGETQYF

J gene: TRBJ2-7
V gene: TRBV5-6
clone size: once
D gene: TRBD1
CDR3 DNA: TGTGCCAGCAGCTCGGGACAGGGGGCTTACGAGCAGTACTTC
CDR3 protein: CASSSGQGAYEQYF

J gene: TRBJ1-6
V gene: TRBV28
clone size: -
D gene: TRBD1
CDR3 DNA: TGTGCCAGCAGTTTAAAAAGGACAGGCACCCGGAATTCACCCCTCCACTTT
CDR3 protein: CASSLKRTGTRNSPLHF

J gene: TRBJ2-1
V gene: TRBV7-8
clone size: -
D gene: -
CDR3 DNA: TGTGCCAGCAGCTTAAAATTGGGGGCCAGGTTTGGCAATGAGCAGTTCTTC
CDR3 protein: CASSLKLGARFGNEQFF

J gene: TRBJ1-4
V gene: TRBV4-3
clone size: -
D gene: -
CDR3 DNA: TGCGCCAGCAGCGAAGGGACTACTAATGAAAAACTGTTTTTT
CDR3 protein: CASSEGTTNEKLFF

J gene: TRBJ2-2
V gene: TRBV30
clone size: once
D gene: -
CDR3 DNA: TGTGCCTGGAGTGTACTCTCGTCCGGGGAGCTGTTTTTT
CDR3 protein: CAWSVLSSGELFF

J gene: TRBJ2-7
V gene: TRBV28
clone size: once
D gene: TRBD1
CDR3 DNA: TGTGCCAGCAGTACCGGGACAGCTGCCTACGAGCAGTACTTC
CDR3 protein: CASSTGTAAYEQYF

J gene: TRBJ2-3
V gene: TRBV7-3
clone size: -
D gene: -
CDR3 DNA: TGTGCCAGCAGCTTAATGGCTAGCACAGATACGCAGTATTTT
CDR3 protein: CASSLMASTDTQYF

J gene: TRBJ2-1
V gene: TRBV19
clone size: -
D gene: TRBD2
CDR3 DNA: TGTGCCAGTACCAGGACTAGCGGGCCGATCAATGAGCAGTTCTTC
CDR3 protein: CASTRTSGPINEQFF

J gene: TRBJ1-2
V gene: TRBV28
clone size: few
D gene: TRBD1
CDR3 DNA: TGTGCCAGCAGTGGACAGGGCCCATATGGCTACACCTTC
CDR3 protein: CASSGQGPYGYTF

J gene: TRBJ2-3
V gene: TRBV4-2
clone size: -
D gene: TRBD2
CDR3 DNA: TGTGCCAGCAGCCCCAGCGGGAGGGCCACCCCCACAGATACGCAGTATTTT
CDR3 protein: CASSPSGRATPTDTQYF

J gene: TRBJ1-4
V gene: TRBV6-5
clone size: -
D gene: TRBD1
CDR3 DNA: TGTGCCAGCAGAGTGATGGGACAGATTAATGAAAAACTGTTTTTT
CDR3 protein: CASRVMGQINEKLFF

J gene: TRBJ1-5
V gene: TRBV7-8
clone size: -
D gene: TRBD1
CDR3 DNA: TGTGCCAGCAGCTTAGTGACAGGGACCCATAGCAATCAGCCCCAGCATTTT
CDR3 protein: CASSLVTGTHSNQPQHF

J gene: TRBJ2-1
V gene: TRBV5-4
clone size: -
D gene: TRBD1
CDR3 DNA: TGTGCCAGCAGCTGGGACAGGGCCGACAATGAGCAGTTCTTC
CDR3 protein: CASSWDRADNEQFF

J gene: TRBJ2-1
V gene: TRBV19
clone size: -
D gene: TRBD1
CDR3 DNA: TGTGCCAGTAGTCCCTGGACAGGTTTCAATGAGCAGTTCTTC
CDR3 protein: CASSPWTGFNEQFF

J gene: TRBJ2-1
V gene: TRBV5-4
clone size: -
D gene: TRBD2
CDR3 DNA: TGTGCCAGCAGCTTGGGACTAGCGTCCCACAATGAGCAGTTCTTC
CDR3 protein: CASSLGLASHNEQFF

J gene: TRBJ2-6
V gene: TRBV24-1
clone size: -
D gene: -
CDR3 DNA: TGTGCCACCAGTGGAGGGTTCGGGGCCAACGTCCTGACTTTC
CDR3 protein: CATSGGFGANVLTF

J gene: TRBJ2-7
V gene: TRBV19
clone size: -
D gene: -
CDR3 DNA: TGTGCCAGTAGTCCGGGACATGGGAACGAGCAGTACTTC
CDR3 protein: CASSPGHGNEQYF

J gene: TRBJ2-2
V gene: TRBV6-4
clone size: once
D gene: TRBD2
CDR3 DNA: TGTGCCAGCAGGGGACTAGCGAACACCGGGGAGCTGTTTTTT
CDR3 protein: CASRGLANTGELFF

J gene: TRBJ2-2
V gene: TRBV27
clone size: -
D gene: -
CDR3 DNA: TGTGCCAGCAGAGTAAGGGGATGGACCGGGGAGCTGTTTTTT
CDR3 protein: CASRVRGWTGELFF

J gene: TRBJ1-5
V gene: TRBV15
clone size: medium-sized
D gene: -
CDR3 DNA: TGTGCCACCGGGTCCGGTCGGGGCAATCAGCCCCAGCATTTT
CDR3 protein: CATGSGRGNQPQHF

J gene: TRBJ2-6
V gene: TRBV18
clone size: -
D gene: TRBD1
CDR3 DNA: TGTGCCAGCTCAGTCCCTCGAGAGGACAGGGGGTCTGGGGCCAACGTCCTGACTTTC
CDR3 protein: CASSVPREDRGSGANVLTF

J gene: TRBJ1-2
V gene: TRBV28
clone size: -
D gene: -
CDR3 DNA: TGTGCCAGCAGTCTGCGGCTCGACTATGGCTACACCTTC
CDR3 protein: CASSLRLDYGYTF

J gene: TRBJ1-2
V gene: TRBV11-2
clone size: -
D gene: TRBD1
CDR3 DNA: TGTGCCAGCAGCCCCGGGACAGCCTATGGCTACACCTTC
CDR3 protein: CASSPGTAYGYTF

J gene: TRBJ2-2
V gene: TRBV15
clone size: -
D gene: TRBD2
CDR3 DNA: TGTGCCACCAGCAGAGGCCTAGCGGGAACCGGGGAGCTGTTTTTT
CDR3 protein: CATSRGLAGTGELFF

J gene: TRBJ2-5
V gene: TRBV24-1
clone size: -
D gene: -
CDR3 DNA: TGTGCCACCAGTGAACCTACTGGGGCCAAGGGAGAGACCCAGTACTTC
CDR3 protein: CATSEPTGAKGETQYF

J gene: TRBJ1-1
V gene: TRBV7-9
clone size: -
D gene: -
CDR3 DNA: TGTGCCAGCAGCTTCCGGGGAGAAACTGAAGCTTTCTTT
CDR3 protein: CASSFRGETEAFF

J gene: TRBJ2-3
V gene: TRBV15
clone size: -
D gene: TRBD2
CDR3 DNA: TGTGCCACCAGCAGCGGGAGGGGGGCGTCTACAGATACGCAGTATTTT
CDR3 protein: CATSSGRGASTDTQYF

J gene: TRBJ2-2
V gene: TRBV7-3
clone size: -
D gene: TRBD2
CDR3 DNA: TGTGCCAGCAGCCAAGCTGGGACTAGCGGGATAAACACCGGGGAGCTGTTTTTT
CDR3 protein: CASSQAGTSGINTGELFF

J gene: TRBJ2-5
V gene: TRBV7-2
clone size: once
D gene: TRBD2
CDR3 DNA: TGTGCCAGCAGCTTAGGGGCTAGCGGGGGGGCGAAGACCCAGTACTTC
CDR3 protein: CASSLGASGGAKTQYF

J gene: TRBJ2-7
V gene: TRBV13
clone size: -
D gene: TRBD2
CDR3 DNA: TGTGCCAGCAGCGGTGGGACTAGCGGGAGAGGCGAGCAGTACTTC
CDR3 protein: CASSGGTSGRGEQYF

J gene: TRBJ2-3
V gene: TRBV5-4
clone size: -
D gene: TRBD2
CDR3 DNA: TGTGCCAGCAGCTTGGGACTAGCGGGGGGATTGGGGGTTACAGATACGCAGTATTTT
CDR3 protein: CASSLGLAGGLGVTDTQYF

J gene: TRBJ2-3
V gene: TRBV5-4
clone size: once
D gene: TRBD2
CDR3 DNA: TGTGCCAGCAGCTTGGGATTCCAACTAGCGGGAACGGAGACAGATACGCAGTATTTT
CDR3 protein: CASSLGFQLAGTETDTQYF

J gene: TRBJ2-5
V gene: TRBV27
clone size: -
D gene: -
CDR3 DNA: TGTGCCAGCAGTCCTCGCGGGACAGCCTCCCAAGAGACCCAGTACTTC
CDR3 protein: CASSPRGTASQETQYF